The sequence of this TCR beta chain was determined in a study of blood T cell repertoires in COVID-19. Study summary: Nucleic acid was either cDNA or gDNA, and it came from T cells, B-cell-depleted T cells, or PBMCs.

The germline V and J ends were trimmed by 2 bases and 4 bases, with 18 bases remaining between them. Germline values: CDR1 SGHDT, CDR2 YYEEEE. CDR3 length equals 16 residues. The data were produced by immunoSEQ multiplex PCR, yet TCRdb's version contains in-frame clones alone and is incomplete. The repertoire holds about 370,000 clones, with approximately 91% as singletons. Participants came from 20 to 25 US areas, aged roughly 18 to 100 years. Within the 2 weeks before study entry, each person in the exposed group met a COVID-19 case. The clonotype comes from a woman aged 40 to 55 who had been exposed to COVID-19. The V call is TRBV5-6, the J call TRBJ1-1; D possibly corresponds to TRBD1 (5 bases). Sequencing was done on a sample of PBMCs or T cells enriched from blood (not recorded which). The CDR3, as DNA: TGTGCCAGCAGCTTTCGTACCTCAGGGTTACGCACTGAAGCTTTCTTT. This gives the protein CASSFRTSGLRTEAFF. Full variable domain (remainder filled in from reference TRBV5-6 and TRBJ1-1): DAGVTQSPTHLIKTRGQQVTLRCSPKSGHDTVSWYQQALGQGPQFIFQYYEEEERQRGNFPDRFSGHQFPNYSSELNVNALLLGDSALYLCASSFRTSGLRTEAFFGQGTRLTVV.